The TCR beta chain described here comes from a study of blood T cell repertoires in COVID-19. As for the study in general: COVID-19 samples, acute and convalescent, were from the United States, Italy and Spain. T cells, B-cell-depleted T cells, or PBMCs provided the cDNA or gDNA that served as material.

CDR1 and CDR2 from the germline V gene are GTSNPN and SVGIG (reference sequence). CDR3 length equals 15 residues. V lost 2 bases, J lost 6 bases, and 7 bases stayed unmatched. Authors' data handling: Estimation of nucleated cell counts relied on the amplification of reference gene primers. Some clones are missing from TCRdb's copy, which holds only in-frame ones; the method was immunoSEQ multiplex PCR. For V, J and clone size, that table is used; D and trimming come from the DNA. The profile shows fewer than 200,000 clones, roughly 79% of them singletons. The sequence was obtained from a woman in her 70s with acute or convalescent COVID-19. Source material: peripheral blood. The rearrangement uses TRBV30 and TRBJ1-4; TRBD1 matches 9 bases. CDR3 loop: CAWSPTDRGDEKLFF. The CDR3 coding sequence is TGTGCCTGGAGTCCTACCGACAGGGGGGATGAAAAACTGTTTTTT.